This passage covers 17 T cell receptor beta chains from one sample sequenced in a study of T cell repertoires in cytomegalovirus infection. TCRdb used MiXCR to reprocess the reads, holding one entry per CDR3 protein. The sample shows roughly 300,000 distinct CDR3 sequences, about 26% of them seen only once. Source material: PBMCs. These receptors all stem from a human donor in good health (CMV status not recorded). Some clones in this sample may be carry-over from other donors' samples.

This clonotype was recorded a few times. Its ends do not fully match the called genes, so a read error is possible. The genes are TRBV4-1 and TRBJ1-1; no clear D gene. Germline V CDR1 and CDR2: MGHRA, YSYEKL. This CDR3 has 14 residues. CDR3 protein: CASSQGSSTHEAFF. The CDR3 DNA sequence: TGTGCCAGCAGCCAAGGGAGCAGCACGCATGAAGCTTTCTTT.

This clonotype was picked up a small number of times. The rearrangement uses TRBV7-9 and TRBJ2-7, with 9 bases aligning to TRBD1. V shed 5 bases, J shed 0 bases, and the junction held 5 bases outside the gene matches. Germline values: CDR1 SEHNR, CDR2 FQNEAQ (reference sequence). The CDR3 loop spans 15 amino acids. The CDR3 nucleotides are TGTGCCAGCAGCCCCCGGGACAGGGCCTCCTACGAGCAGTACTTC. It encodes CASSPRDRASYEQYF.

This clonotype turned up a few times. The CDR3 sequence is CASSLGTSGRFYEQFF. CDR3 nucleotide sequence: TGCGCCAGCAGCTTGGGTACTAGCGGGAGGTTCTATGAGCAGTTCTTC. This chain joins TRBV5-1 and TRBJ2-1, with 12 nucleotides matching TRBD2. CDR3 length: 16 residues. V trimming: 0 bases; J trimming: 8 bases; junction bases outside the gene matches: 6. From germline, CDR1 is SGHRS and CDR2 YFSETQ.

This clonotype was seen at least ten times. The CDR3 here is CASSLSAGKLYEQYF. CDR3 nucleotide sequence: TGTGCCAGCAGCTTATCGGCGGGAAAACTCTACGAGCAGTACTTC. V gene TRBV7-2 combines with J gene TRBJ2-7, with D possibly TRBD2 on 6 matching bases. Germline V gives CDR1 SGHTA, CDR2 FQGNSA. Trimming left V 2 bases short and J 3 bases short, with 14 bases between. This CDR3 has 15 amino acids.

The genes are TRBV28 and TRBJ2-1; D is undetermined. CDR3 length: 13 residues. Germline values: CDR1 MDHEN, CDR2 SYDVKM. The ends were cut back, 5 bases at V and 12 bases at J, with 17 bases in the middle. DNA for the CDR3: TGTGCCAGCAGTCCATCTCACGGGTTGGGGCAGTTCTTC. Protein product: CASSPSHGLGQFF. Complete variable domain (other parts from reference TRBV28 and TRBJ2-1): DVKVTQSSRYLVKRTGEKVFLECVQDMDHENMFWYRQDPGLGLRLIYFSYDVKMKEKGDIPEGYSVSREKKERFSLILESASTNQTSMYLCASSPSHGLGQFFGPGTRLTVL.

There are a few counts of this clonotype. The chain employs TRBV12-3 or TRBV12-4 and TRBJ1-2; 8 bases are a match to TRBD1. This CDR3 is built from 13 residues. V lost 2 bases and J lost 7; bases outside the gene matches: 3. CDR3 sequence (DNA): TGTGCCAGCAGTTTACGGACAGGGTTTGGCTACACCTTC. Translating it yields CASSLRTGFGYTF.

There are a few counts of this clonotype. The CDR3 protein is CASSPLQQTSVGTQYF. CDR3 sequence (DNA): TGTGCCAGCAGCCCTCTCCAGCAGACGTCAGTAGGGACCCAGTACTTC. The rearrangement uses TRBV14 and TRBJ2-5; the D is unclear. Germline CDR1 SGHDN, CDR2 FVKESK. The CDR3 spans 16 residues. Trimming shortened V by 4 bases and J by 7 bases, and 22 bases separated the two germline ends.

This clonotype was counted at least ten times. The chain employs TRBV7-8 and TRBJ2-5; 9 nucleotides match TRBD2. The CDR3 is 15 residues long. Trimming cost V 5 bases and J 5 bases; bases outside gene matches: 9. Germline lookup yields CDR1 SGHVS and CDR2 FQNEAQ. The CDR3 sequence is CASSQRLAAPETQYF. In DNA form, the CDR3 reads TGTGCCAGCAGCCAGCGACTAGCGGCCCCTGAGACCCAGTACTTC.

This chain connects TRBV27 to TRBJ1-5, with D perhaps TRBD1 (5 bases). Trimming pared 5 bases from V and 2 bases from J, leaving 10 bases between. This CDR3 spans 14 amino acids. Germline V CDR1 and CDR2: MNHEY, SMNVEV (reference sequence). CDR3 nucleotides: TGTGCCAGCAGTACCTCGACAGGCAATCAGCCCCAGCATTTT. The encoded protein is CASSTSTGNQPQHF.

V and J are TRBV25-1 and TRBJ1-4; 8 positions match TRBD1. After removal of 4 bases from V and 5 bases from J, the junction contained 6 bases not matched to a gene. Looked up from germline, CDR1 is MGHDK and CDR2 is SYGVNS. The CDR3 spans 15 residues. CDR3 sequence (DNA): TGTGCCAGCAGTGGCCACAGGGGGAGGAATGAAAAACTGTTTTTT. Amino acid sequence: CASSGHRGRNEKLFF. Full variable domain (rest looked up from reference TRBV25-1 and TRBJ1-4): EADIYQTPRYLVIGTGKKITLECSQTMGHDKMYWYQQDPGMELHLIHYSYGVNSTEKGDLSSESTVSRIRTEHFPLTLESARPSHTSQYLCASSGHRGRNEKLFFGSGTQLSVL.

This clonotype was seen more than once but under ten times. V and J are TRBV28 and TRBJ2-7; possible D gene TRBD2, 6 bases. This CDR3 has 14 amino acids. Germline CDR1 and CDR2: MDHEN and SYDVKM. V was trimmed by 5 bases and J by 7 bases, leaving 18 bases between them. CDR3 nucleotide sequence: TGTGCCAGCAGTATCTCGGCGGAGGGGAGGGAGCAGTACTTC. This gives the protein CASSISAEGREQYF.

This clonotype was detected many times. The rearrangement links TRBV7-9 to TRBJ1-2; 7 positions agree with TRBD1. The CDR3 has 15 residues. Germline-derived CDR1 and CDR2 are SEHNR and FQNEAQ (reference sequence). J lost 1 base, V lost 5 bases, and 7 bases had no gene match. The CDR3 sequence: CASSEWGQLNYGYTF. The CDR3 DNA sequence: TGTGCCAGCAGCGAATGGGGACAGCTTAACTATGGCTACACCTTC.

This clonotype has a handful of counts. V usage is TRBV20-1 and J usage is TRBJ1-1; the D gene is possibly TRBD1 (5 bases). Between the trimmed V and J ends, which lost 5 bases and 0 bases, there was a span of 16 bases. Germline CDR1 is DFQATT and CDR2 is SNEGSKA (reference sequence). This CDR3 has 15 amino acids. The CDR3 sequence is CSAAGGDSMNTEAFF. CDR3 sequence (DNA): TGCAGTGCTGCGGGGGGGGACTCGATGAACACTGAAGCTTTCTTT.

This clonotype was seen at least ten times. This chain's CDR3 is CASSLAAGQGGEQFF. CDR3 DNA sequence: TGTGCCAGCAGCTTAGCGGCAGGACAGGGCGGTGAGCAGTTCTTC. This rearrangement joins TRBV7-9 to TRBJ2-1; TRBD1 matches 8 bases. CDR1 and CDR2 (germline): SEHNR, FQNEAQ (reference sequence). Germline trimming cut 0 bases from V and 9 bases from J; bases unmatched to any gene: 7. The CDR3 loop spans 15 amino acids. The variable domain in full, with the rest retrieved from reference TRBV7-9 and TRBJ2-1, is DTGVSQNPRHKITKRGQNVTFRCDPISEHNRLYWYRQTLGQGPEFLTYFQNEAQLEKSRLLSDRFSAERPKGSFSTLEIQRTEQGDSAMYLCASSLAAGQGGEQFFGPGTRLTVL.

This clonotype showed up just a few times. The chain is built from TRBV5-1 and TRBJ1-6, with D unresolved. Germline values: CDR1 SGHRS, CDR2 YFSETQ. This CDR3 contains 13 residues. V shed 0 bases and J shed 7 bases, with 5 bases lying between them. For the CDR3, the DNA is TGCGCCAGCAGCTTGGAGGCGAATTCACCCCTCCACTTT. The encoded protein is CASSLEANSPLHF.

V usage is TRBV7-3 and J usage is TRBJ2-7, with D possibly being TRBD1 (6 bases). V gave up 8 bases and J gave up 3 bases, with 14 bases separating them. Germline CDR1 SGHTA, CDR2 FQGTGA. This CDR3 has 13 amino acids. The CDR3 sequence is CASLRTEDYEQYF. CDR3 in DNA: TGTGCCAGCCTGCGGACAGAAGACTACGAGCAGTACTTC.

The chain employs TRBV11-2 and TRBJ2-7; 8 positions agree with TRBD1. The CDR3 is 14 residues long. Germline lookup yields CDR1 SGHAT and CDR2 FQNNGV. The trim removed 1 base at V and 6 bases at J, leaving 5 bases unmatched. The CDR3 nucleotides read TGTGCCAGCAGCTTAGGGACAGGGCCCGTCGAGCAGTACTTC. Amino acids: CASSLGTGPVEQYF. The entire variable domain, with the rest obtained from reference TRBV11-2 and TRBJ2-7, is as follows: EAGVAQSPRYKIIEKRQSVAFWCNPISGHATLYWYQQILGQGPKLLIQFQNNGVVDDSQLPKDRFSAERLKGVDSTLKIQPAKLEDSAVYLCASSLGTGPVEQYFGPGTRLTVT.